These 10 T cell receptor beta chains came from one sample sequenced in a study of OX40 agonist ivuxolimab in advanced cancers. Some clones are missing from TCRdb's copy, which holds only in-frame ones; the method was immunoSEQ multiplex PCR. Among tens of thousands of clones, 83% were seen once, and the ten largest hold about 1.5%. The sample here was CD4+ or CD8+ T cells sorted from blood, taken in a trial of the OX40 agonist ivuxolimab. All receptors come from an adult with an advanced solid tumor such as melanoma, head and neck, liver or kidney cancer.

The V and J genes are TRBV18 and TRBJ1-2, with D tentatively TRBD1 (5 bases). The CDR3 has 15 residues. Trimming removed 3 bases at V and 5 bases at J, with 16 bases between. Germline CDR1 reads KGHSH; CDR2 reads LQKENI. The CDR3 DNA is TGTGCCAGCTCACCCCTTGGGGGTGAAGAGTATGGCTACACCTTC. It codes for CASSPLGGEEYGYTF.

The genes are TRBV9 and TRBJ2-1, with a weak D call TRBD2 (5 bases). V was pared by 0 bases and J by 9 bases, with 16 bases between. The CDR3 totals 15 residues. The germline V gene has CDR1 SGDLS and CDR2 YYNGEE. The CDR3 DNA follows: TGTGCCAGCAGCGTAGTGGCAGGAGGAGTCACTGAGCAGTTCTTC. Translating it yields CASSVVAGGVTEQFF.

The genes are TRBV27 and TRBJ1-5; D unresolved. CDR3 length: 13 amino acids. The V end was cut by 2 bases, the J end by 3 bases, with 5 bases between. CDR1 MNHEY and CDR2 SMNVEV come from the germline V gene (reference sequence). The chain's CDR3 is CASSLKLNQPQHF. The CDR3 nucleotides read TGTGCCAGCAGTTTAAAGCTCAATCAGCCCCAGCATTTT.

CDR3 DNA sequence: TGCGCCAGCAGCGCCTCCGGGACACATGGGAATGAGCAGTTCTTC. This encodes CASSASGTHGNEQFF. The genes are TRBV5-1 and TRBJ2-1, with TRBD1 as a possible D gene (6 bases). The ends were cut back, 4 bases at V and 7 bases at J, with 18 bases in the middle. Germline V CDR1 and CDR2: SGHRS, YFSETQ. The CDR3 extends over 15 amino acids.

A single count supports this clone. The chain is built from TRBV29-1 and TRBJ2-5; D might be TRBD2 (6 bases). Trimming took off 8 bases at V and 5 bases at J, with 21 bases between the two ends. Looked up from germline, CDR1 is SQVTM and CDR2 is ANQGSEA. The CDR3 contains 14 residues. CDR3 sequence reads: CSLSPGPGRETQYF. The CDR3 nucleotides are TGCAGCCTTAGCCCAGGGCCTGGGAGGGAGACCCAGTACTTC.

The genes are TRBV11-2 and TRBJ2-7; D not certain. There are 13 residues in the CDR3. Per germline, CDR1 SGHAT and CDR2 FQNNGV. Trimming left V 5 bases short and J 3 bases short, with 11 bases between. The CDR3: CASSPRLLYEQYF. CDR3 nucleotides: TGTGCCAGCAGCCCCAGACTTCTCTACGAGCAGTACTTC. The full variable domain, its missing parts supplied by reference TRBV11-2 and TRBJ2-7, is EAGVAQSPRYKIIEKRQSVAFWCNPISGHATLYWYQQILGQGPKLLIQFQNNGVVDDSQLPKDRFSAERLKGVDSTLKIQPAKLEDSAVYLCASSPRLLYEQYFGPGTRLTVT.

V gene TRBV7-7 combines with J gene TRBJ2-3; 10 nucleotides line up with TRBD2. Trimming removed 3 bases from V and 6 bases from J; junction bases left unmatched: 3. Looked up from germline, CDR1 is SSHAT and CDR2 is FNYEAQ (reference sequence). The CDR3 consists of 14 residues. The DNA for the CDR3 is TGTGCCAGCAGCTTGAGCGGGGGGGTGGATACGCAGTATTTT. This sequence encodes CASSLSGGVDTQYF.

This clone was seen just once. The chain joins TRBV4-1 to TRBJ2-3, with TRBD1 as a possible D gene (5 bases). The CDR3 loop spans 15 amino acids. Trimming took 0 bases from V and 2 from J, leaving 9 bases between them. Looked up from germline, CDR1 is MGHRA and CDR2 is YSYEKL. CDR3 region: CASSQDGATTDTQYF. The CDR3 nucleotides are TGCGCCAGCAGCCAAGATGGGGCGACCACAGATACGCAGTATTTT.

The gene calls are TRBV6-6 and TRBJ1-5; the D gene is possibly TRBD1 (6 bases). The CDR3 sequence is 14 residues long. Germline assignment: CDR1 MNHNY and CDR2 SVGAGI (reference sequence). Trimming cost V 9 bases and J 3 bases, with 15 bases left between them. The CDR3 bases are TGTGCCAGTAGTGATCGGACAGCCAATCAGCCCCAGCATTTT. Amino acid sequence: CASSDRTANQPQHF.

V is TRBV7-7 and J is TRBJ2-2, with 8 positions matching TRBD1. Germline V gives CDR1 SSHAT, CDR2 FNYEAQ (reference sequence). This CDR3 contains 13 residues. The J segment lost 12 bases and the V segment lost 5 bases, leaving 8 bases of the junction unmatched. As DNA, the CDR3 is TGTGCCAGCAGCCCGAATCGACAGGGGAAGCTGTTTTTT. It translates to CASSPNRQGKLFF.